This TCR beta chain was recorded in a study of T cells in Graves' hyperthyroidism and ophthalmopathy. Whole-study findings and limits: Among clonotypes expanded in thyroid above 0.001, most were also found in blood.

In the case of this clonotype: Its antigen is as yet unknown.

This CDR3 spans 13 amino acids. CDR1 and CDR2 from the germline V gene are MDHEN and SYDVKM. Trimming left V 7 bases short and J 4 bases short, with 8 bases between. Template material for amplifying TCR beta CDR3 regions consisted of RNA transcripts. With the HTBI primer set, the TCR CDR3 went through a first round of RT-PCR. MiXCR was run by TCRdb on the multiplex PCR reads, yielding one entry per CDR3 protein. Of 500,000 to 600,000 distinct CDR3 sequences in the sample, 40% to 50% were seen once. Uncontrolled infection, other autoimmune disease, pregnancy or lactation disqualified patients from enrolment.

The clonotype originates from an adult woman with Graves' disease, either hyperthyroidism or ophthalmopathy (not recorded which). The V and J genes are TRBV28 and TRBJ2-6, with D possibly TRBD2 on 5 matching bases. The sample was peripheral blood or thyroid tissue (not recorded which). The CDR3 DNA follows: TGTGCCAGCATCCCGGGGGGGGCCAACGTCCTGACTTTC. Protein sequence: CASIPGGANVLTF.